The rows below give T cell receptor beta chains drawn from one sample of a study of long-term antiretroviral therapy in people with HIV. TCRdb's copy holds only in-frame clones and misses some; the assay was immunoSEQ multiplex PCR. The sample lists about 27,000 clones, more than 75% seen once, with 14% in the top ten. The sequencing used unsorted PBMCs, collected 2.9 years after starting antiretroviral therapy. These receptors were taken from a man over 45 with HIV. Both conserved end residues are part of each CDR3. Each record gives: J gene, V gene, CDR3 length, D gene, clone size, CDR3 DNA, CDR3 protein. The D gene is left open where the match is weak. Clone size, where shown, is once, few, many, or a class for clones that have expanded.

j_gene: TRBJ1-3
v_gene: TRBV7-9
len: 14
d_gene: NA
abundance: NA
CDR3nt: TGTGCCAGCAGCAGGGCGGGGGGAATCAACACCATATATTTT
CDR3aa: CASSRAGGINTIYF

j_gene: TRBJ1-6
v_gene: TRBV4-2
len: 14
d_gene: NA
abundance: NA
CDR3nt: TGTGCCAGCAGCCAAGAGTCCGGGGGGTCACCCCTCCACTTT
CDR3aa: CASSQESGGSPLHF

j_gene: TRBJ2-1
v_gene: TRBV5-4
len: 18
d_gene: TRBD2
abundance: NA
CDR3nt: TGTGCCAGCAGCTCGGGACTAGCGGGGGCCCGTGGGTACAATGAGCAGTTCTTC
CDR3aa: CASSSGLAGARGYNEQFF

j_gene: TRBJ2-7
v_gene: TRBV6-5
len: 14
d_gene: NA
abundance: NA
CDR3nt: TGTGCCAGCAGTCCCTCGGAGACCCCCTACGAGCAGTACTTC
CDR3aa: CASSPSETPYEQYF

j_gene: TRBJ2-5
v_gene: TRBV5-4
len: 14
d_gene: NA
abundance: NA
CDR3nt: TGTGCCAGCAGCTCTACAGGGGAGGGGGAGACCCAGTACTTC
CDR3aa: CASSSTGEGETQYF

j_gene: TRBJ2-1
v_gene: TRBV11-2
len: 15
d_gene: TRBD2
abundance: NA
CDR3nt: TGTGCCAGCAGCCAACTAGCGGGGCTCTACAATGAGCAGTTCTTC
CDR3aa: CASSQLAGLYNEQFF

j_gene: TRBJ2-3
v_gene: TRBV9
len: 17
d_gene: TRBD2
abundance: NA
CDR3nt: TGTGCCAGCAGCGTCCTACTAGCGGGGGAGGGGACAGATACGCAGTATTTT
CDR3aa: CASSVLLAGEGTDTQYF

j_gene: TRBJ1-2
v_gene: TRBV2
len: 14
d_gene: NA
abundance: NA
CDR3nt: TGTGCCAGCAGCGGGGGCGCGGGAGGGTATGGCTACACCTTC
CDR3aa: CASSGGAGGYGYTF

j_gene: TRBJ1-1
v_gene: TRBV5-1
len: 14
d_gene: TRBD1
abundance: few
CDR3nt: TGCGCCAGCAGCTTGGGACAGGGGTACACTGAAGCTTTCTTT
CDR3aa: CASSLGQGYTEAFF

j_gene: TRBJ1-2
v_gene: TRBV6-6
len: 15
d_gene: NA
abundance: NA
CDR3nt: TGTGCCAGCAGTTACTCGACGGTGGGTAACTATGGCTACACCTTC
CDR3aa: CASSYSTVGNYGYTF

j_gene: TRBJ1-2
v_gene: TRBV7-9
len: 15
d_gene: NA
abundance: NA
CDR3nt: TGTGCCAGCAGCTCCCCCCGTAGAGGGGAGGTTGGCTACACCTTC
CDR3aa: CASSSPRRGEVGYTF

j_gene: TRBJ1-1
v_gene: TRBV28
len: 14
d_gene: NA
abundance: NA
CDR3nt: TGTGCCAGCAGTTTGACGGTTATCGGAACTGAAGCTTTCTTT
CDR3aa: CASSLTVIGTEAFF

j_gene: TRBJ2-3
v_gene: TRBV7-9
len: 13
d_gene: NA
abundance: NA
CDR3nt: TGTGCCAGCAGCTTAGGGCAGGCGGATACGCAGTATTTT
CDR3aa: CASSLGQADTQYF

j_gene: TRBJ2-1
v_gene: TRBV6-5
len: 13
d_gene: NA
abundance: few
CDR3nt: TGTGCCAGCAGTTACTCAGAGGTAAATGAGCAGTTCTTC
CDR3aa: CASSYSEVNEQFF

j_gene: TRBJ2-7
v_gene: TRBV7-2
len: 15
d_gene: TRBD1
abundance: NA
CDR3nt: TGTGCCAGCAGCTTTAAGGGGGCGCCGACCTACGAGCAGTACTTC
CDR3aa: CASSFKGAPTYEQYF

j_gene: TRBJ1-1
v_gene: TRBV4-1
len: 14
d_gene: NA
abundance: NA
CDR3nt: TGCGCCAGCAGCCCCAACGCGCTGGGGTCCGGAGCTTTCTTT
CDR3aa: CASSPNALGSGAFF

j_gene: TRBJ2-1
v_gene: TRBV19
len: 14
d_gene: NA
abundance: NA
CDR3nt: TGTGCCAGTAGTATAGATCCCAGGGGCTATGAGCAGTTCTTC
CDR3aa: CASSIDPRGYEQFF

j_gene: TRBJ2-2
v_gene: TRBV7-8
len: 17
d_gene: TRBD1
abundance: once
CDR3nt: TGTGCCAGCAGCTCCCATCGGGACAGGGCGGAAACCGGGGAGCTGTTTTTT
CDR3aa: CASSSHRDRAETGELFF

j_gene: TRBJ1-1
v_gene: TRBV30
len: 13
d_gene: NA
abundance: NA
CDR3nt: TGTGCCTGGAGGAGGACTATGGCCACTGAAGCTTTCTTT
CDR3aa: CAWRRTMATEAFF

j_gene: TRBJ2-4
v_gene: TRBV2
len: 11
d_gene: NA
abundance: NA
CDR3nt: TGTGCCAGCAGGGTTAAAAACATTCAGTACTTC
CDR3aa: CASRVKNIQYF

j_gene: TRBJ1-5
v_gene: TRBV6-5
len: 13
d_gene: NA
abundance: few
CDR3nt: TGTGCCAGCAGTTTAGGTTACAATCAGCCCCAGCATTTT
CDR3aa: CASSLGYNQPQHF

j_gene: TRBJ2-5
v_gene: TRBV7-2
len: 15
d_gene: NA
abundance: NA
CDR3nt: TGTGCCAGCAGCTTAGCGCCCGGGATCCAAGAGACCCAGTACTTC
CDR3aa: CASSLAPGIQETQYF